This T cell receptor beta chain was observed in a study of a mutant IDH1 vaccine in newly diagnosed glioma. Measured with immunoSEQ multiplex PCR; TCRdb has only the in-frame clones, and not every one. The sample holds 42,000 or so clones, 65% to 90% seen once. Time point of the sample: week 35, safety follow-up. Vaccination comprised doses that each held 300 ug of mutant IDH1 20-mer peptide, plus topical imiquimod. From germline, CDR1 is MDHEN and CDR2 SYDVKM. The V gene lost 10 bases and the J gene lost 4 bases, with 11 bases spanning the gap. The CDR3 spans 11 residues. This clone was observed a handful of times. Its antigen is not identified.

The sequence was collected from a woman between 45 and 65 years old with glioma. Sequences were derived from PBMCs, sampled from a glioma patient whose treatment included an IDH1 peptide vaccine. This sequence joins TRBV28 and TRBJ2-7; D is unclear. The CDR3 sequence: CATNSPYEQYF. Written as DNA, the CDR3 is TGTGCCACCAATTCCCCATACGAGCAGTACTTC.